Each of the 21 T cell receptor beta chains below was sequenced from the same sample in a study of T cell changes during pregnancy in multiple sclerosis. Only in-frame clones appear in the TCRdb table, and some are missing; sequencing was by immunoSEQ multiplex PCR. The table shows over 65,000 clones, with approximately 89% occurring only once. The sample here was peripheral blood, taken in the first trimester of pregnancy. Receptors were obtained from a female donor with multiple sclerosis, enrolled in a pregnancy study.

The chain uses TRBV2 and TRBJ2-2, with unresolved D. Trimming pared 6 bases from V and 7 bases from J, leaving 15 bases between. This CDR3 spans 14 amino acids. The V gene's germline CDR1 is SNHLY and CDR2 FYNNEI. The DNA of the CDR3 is TGTGCCAGCAGGAAATCGCCGGGTAGCGGGGAGCTGTTTTTT. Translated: CASRKSPGSGELFF.

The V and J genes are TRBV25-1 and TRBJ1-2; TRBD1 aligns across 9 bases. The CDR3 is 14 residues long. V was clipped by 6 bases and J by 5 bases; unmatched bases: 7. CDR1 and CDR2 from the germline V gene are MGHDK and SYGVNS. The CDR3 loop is CASSHIGQGYGYTF. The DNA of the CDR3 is TGTGCCAGCAGCCATATAGGACAGGGGTATGGCTACACCTTC.

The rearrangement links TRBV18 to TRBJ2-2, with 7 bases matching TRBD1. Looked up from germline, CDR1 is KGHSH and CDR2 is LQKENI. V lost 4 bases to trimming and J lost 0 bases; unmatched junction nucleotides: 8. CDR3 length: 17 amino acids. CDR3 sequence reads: CASSLRDSNANTGELFF. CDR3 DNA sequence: TGTGCCAGCTCACTCCGGGACAGCAACGCGAACACCGGGGAGCTGTTTTTT.

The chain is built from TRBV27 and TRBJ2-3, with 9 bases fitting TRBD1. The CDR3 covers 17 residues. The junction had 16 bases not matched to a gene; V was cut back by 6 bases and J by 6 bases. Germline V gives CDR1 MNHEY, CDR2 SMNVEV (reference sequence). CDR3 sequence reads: CASRSLGAGQGTDTQYF. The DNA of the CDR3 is TGTGCCAGCAGAAGTTTGGGAGCGGGACAGGGTACCGATACGCAGTATTTT.

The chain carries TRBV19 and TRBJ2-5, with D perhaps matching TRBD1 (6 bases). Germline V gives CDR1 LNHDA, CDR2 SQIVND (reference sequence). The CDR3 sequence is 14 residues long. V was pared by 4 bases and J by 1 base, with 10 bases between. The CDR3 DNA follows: TGTGCCAGTAGTAACCGACAGGTCCAAGAGACCCAGTACTTC. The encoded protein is CASSNRQVQETQYF.

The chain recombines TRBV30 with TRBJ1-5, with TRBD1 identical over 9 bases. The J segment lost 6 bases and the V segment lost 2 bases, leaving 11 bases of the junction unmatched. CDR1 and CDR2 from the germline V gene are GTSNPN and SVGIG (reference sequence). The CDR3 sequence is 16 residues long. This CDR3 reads CAWSSGGGQGGQPQHF. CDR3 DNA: TGTGCCTGGAGTTCGGGAGGGGGACAGGGAGGTCAGCCCCAGCATTTT.

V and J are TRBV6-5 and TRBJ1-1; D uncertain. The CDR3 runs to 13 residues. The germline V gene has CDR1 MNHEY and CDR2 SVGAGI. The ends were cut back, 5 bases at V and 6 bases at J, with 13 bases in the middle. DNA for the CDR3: TGTGCCAGCAGTAAGAGGCGGGAATCTGAAGCTTTCTTT. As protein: CASSKRRESEAFF.

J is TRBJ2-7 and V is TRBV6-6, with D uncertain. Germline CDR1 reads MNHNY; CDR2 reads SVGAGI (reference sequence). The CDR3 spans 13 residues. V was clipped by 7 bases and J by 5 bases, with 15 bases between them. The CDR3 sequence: CASTRYVGDEQYF. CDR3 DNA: TGTGCCAGCACGAGGTACGTCGGCGACGAGCAGTACTTC.

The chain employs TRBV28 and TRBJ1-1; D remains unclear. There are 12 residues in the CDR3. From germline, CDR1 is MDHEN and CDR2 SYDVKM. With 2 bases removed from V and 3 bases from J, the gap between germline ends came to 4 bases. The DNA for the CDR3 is TGTGCCAGCAGTTTACCGTACACTGAAGCTTTCTTT. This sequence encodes CASSLPYTEAFF.

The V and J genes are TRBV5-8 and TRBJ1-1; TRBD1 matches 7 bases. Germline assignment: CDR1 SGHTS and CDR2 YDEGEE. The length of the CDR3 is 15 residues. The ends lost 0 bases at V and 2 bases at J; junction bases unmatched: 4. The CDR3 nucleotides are TGTGCCAGCAGCTTGGGACAGGGATCAAACACTGAAGCTTTCTTT. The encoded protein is CASSLGQGSNTEAFF.

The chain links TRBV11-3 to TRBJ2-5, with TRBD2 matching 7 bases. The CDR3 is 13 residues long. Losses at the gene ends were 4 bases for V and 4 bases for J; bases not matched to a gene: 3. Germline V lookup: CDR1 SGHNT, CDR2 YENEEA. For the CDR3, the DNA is TGTGCCAGCAGCTCGGGACTAATAGAGACCCAGTACTTC. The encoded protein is CASSSGLIETQYF.

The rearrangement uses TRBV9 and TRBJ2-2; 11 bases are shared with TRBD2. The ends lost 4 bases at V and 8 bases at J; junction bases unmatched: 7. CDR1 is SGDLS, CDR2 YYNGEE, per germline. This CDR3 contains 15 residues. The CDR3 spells CASSPTSGSLGELFF. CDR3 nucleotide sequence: TGTGCCAGCAGCCCAACTAGCGGGAGTTTGGGGGAGCTGTTTTTT.

CDR3 nucleotide sequence: TGTGCCATCAGTGAGTCCTTTCAGGCCGGGGAGCTGTTTTTT. Translating it yields CAISESFQAGELFF. The chain couples TRBV10-3 to TRBJ2-2; D unresolved. From germline, CDR1 is ENHRY and CDR2 SYGVKD. The V end lost 0 bases, the J end lost 6 bases, and 8 bases lay between the germline ends. The CDR3 consists of 14 residues.

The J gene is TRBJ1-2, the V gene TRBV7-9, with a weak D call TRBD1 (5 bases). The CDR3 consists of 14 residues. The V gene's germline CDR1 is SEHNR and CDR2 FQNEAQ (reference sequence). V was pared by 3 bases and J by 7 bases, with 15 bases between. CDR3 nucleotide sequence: TGTGCCAGCAGCTTCGAATCCCCAGGGTTTGGCTACACCTTC. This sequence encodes CASSFESPGFGYTF.

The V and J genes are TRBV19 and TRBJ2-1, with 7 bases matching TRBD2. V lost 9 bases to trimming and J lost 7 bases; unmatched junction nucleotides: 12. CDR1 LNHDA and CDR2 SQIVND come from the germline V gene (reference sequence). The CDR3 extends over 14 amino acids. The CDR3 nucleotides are TGTGCCAGCAACAGAGCGGGATCGCTGAATGAGCAGTTCTTC. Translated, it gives CASNRAGSLNEQFF.

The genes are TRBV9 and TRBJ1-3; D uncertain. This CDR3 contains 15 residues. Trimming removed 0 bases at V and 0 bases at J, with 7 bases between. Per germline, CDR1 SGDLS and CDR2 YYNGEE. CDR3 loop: CASSVEQYSGNTIYF. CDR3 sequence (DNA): TGTGCCAGCAGCGTAGAACAATACTCTGGAAACACCATATATTTT.

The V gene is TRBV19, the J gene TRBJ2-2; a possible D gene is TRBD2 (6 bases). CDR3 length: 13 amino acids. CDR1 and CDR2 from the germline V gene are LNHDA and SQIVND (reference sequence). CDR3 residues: CAGGDTNTGELFF. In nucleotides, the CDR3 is TGTGCAGGAGGGGATACGAACACCGGGGAGCTGTTTTTT.

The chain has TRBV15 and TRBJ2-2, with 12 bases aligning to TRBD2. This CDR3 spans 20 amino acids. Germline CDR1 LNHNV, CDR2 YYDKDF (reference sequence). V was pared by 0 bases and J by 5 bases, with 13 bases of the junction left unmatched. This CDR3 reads CATSRERTSGKLPGTGELFF. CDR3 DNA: TGTGCCACCAGCAGAGAAAGGACTAGCGGGAAACTTCCGGGGACCGGGGAGCTGTTTTTT.

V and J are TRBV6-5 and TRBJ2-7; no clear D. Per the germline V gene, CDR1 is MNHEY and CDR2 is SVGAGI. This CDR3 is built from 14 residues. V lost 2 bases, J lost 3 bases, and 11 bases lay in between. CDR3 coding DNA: TGTGCCAGCAGTTACGATAACAGTGTCTACGAGCAGTACTTC. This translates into CASSYDNSVYEQYF.

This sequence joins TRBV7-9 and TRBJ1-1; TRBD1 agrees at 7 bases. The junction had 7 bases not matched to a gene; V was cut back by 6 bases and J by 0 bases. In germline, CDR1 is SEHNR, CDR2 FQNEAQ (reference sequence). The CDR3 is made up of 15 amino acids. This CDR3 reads CASRPAGTVNTEAFF. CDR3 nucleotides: TGTGCCAGCAGACCCGCTGGGACAGTGAACACTGAAGCTTTCTTT.

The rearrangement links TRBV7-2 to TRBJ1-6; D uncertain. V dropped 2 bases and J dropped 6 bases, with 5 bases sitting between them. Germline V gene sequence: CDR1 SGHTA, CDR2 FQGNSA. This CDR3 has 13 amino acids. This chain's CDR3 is CASSLIGNSPLHF. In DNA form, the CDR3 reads TGTGCCAGCAGCTTAATCGGTAATTCACCCCTCCACTTT.